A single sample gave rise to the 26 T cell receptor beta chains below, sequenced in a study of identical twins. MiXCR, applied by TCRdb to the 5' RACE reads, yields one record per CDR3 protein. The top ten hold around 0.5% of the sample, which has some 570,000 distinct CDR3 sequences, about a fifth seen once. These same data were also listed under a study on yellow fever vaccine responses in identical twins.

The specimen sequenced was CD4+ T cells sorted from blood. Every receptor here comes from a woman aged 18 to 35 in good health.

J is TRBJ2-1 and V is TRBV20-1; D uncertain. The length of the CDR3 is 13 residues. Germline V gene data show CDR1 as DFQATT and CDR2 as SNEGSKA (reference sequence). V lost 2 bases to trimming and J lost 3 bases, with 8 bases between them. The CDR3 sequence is CSARISLYNEQFF. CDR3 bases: TGCAGTGCTAGAATAAGTCTCTACAATGAGCAGTTCTTC.

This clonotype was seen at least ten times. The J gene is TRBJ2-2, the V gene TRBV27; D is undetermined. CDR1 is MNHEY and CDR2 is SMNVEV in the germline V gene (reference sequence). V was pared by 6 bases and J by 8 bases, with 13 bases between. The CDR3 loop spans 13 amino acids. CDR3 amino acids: CASRGAGWGELFF. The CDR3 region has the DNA TGTGCCAGCAGAGGTGCCGGTTGGGGGGAGCTGTTTTTT.

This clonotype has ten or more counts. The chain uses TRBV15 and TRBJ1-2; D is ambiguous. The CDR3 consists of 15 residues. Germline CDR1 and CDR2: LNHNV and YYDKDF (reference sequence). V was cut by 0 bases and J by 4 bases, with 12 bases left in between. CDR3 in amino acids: CATSRDRRAPYGYTF. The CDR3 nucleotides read TGTGCCACCAGCAGAGACAGGAGGGCCCCCTATGGCTACACCTTC.

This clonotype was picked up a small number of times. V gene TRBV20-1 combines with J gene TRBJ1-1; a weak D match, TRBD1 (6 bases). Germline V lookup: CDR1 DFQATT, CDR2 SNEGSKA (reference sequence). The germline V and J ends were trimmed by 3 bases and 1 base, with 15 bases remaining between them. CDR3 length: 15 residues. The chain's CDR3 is CSARGTFRGNTEAFF. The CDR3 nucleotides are TGCAGTGCTAGGGGGACCTTCAGGGGGAACACTGAAGCTTTCTTT.

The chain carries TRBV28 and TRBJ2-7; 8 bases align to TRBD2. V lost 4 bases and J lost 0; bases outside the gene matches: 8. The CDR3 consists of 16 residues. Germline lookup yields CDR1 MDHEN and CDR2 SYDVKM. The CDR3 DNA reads TGTGCCAGCAGTTACCCACTAGCGGAGAGCTCCTACGAGCAGTACTTC. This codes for CASSYPLAESSYEQYF.

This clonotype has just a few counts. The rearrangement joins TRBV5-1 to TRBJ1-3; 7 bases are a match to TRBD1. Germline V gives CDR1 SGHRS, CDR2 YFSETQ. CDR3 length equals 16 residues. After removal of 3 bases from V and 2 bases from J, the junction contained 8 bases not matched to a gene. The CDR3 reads CASSSGPTGTGNTIYF. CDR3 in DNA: TGCGCCAGCAGCTCCGGACCGACAGGGACTGGAAACACCATATATTTT. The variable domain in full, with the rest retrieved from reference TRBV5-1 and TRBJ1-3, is KAGVTQTPRYLIKTRGQQVTLSCSPISGHRSVSWYQQTPGQGLQFLFEYFSETQRNKGNFPGRFSGRQFSNSRSEMNVSTLELGDSALYLCASSSGPTGTGNTIYFGEGSWLTVV.

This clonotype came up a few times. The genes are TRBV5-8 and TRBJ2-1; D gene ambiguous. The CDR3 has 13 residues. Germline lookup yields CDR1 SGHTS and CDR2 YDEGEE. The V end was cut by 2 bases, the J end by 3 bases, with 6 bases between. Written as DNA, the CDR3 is TGTGCCAGCAGCTTTAGACACTACAATGAGCAGTTCTTC. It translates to CASSFRHYNEQFF. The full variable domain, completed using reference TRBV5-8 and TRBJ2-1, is EAGVTQSPTHLIKTRGQQATLRCSPISGHTSVYWYQQALGLGLQFLLWYDEGEERNRGNFPPRFSGRQFPNYSSELNVNALELEDSALYLCASSFRHYNEQFFGPGTRLTVL.

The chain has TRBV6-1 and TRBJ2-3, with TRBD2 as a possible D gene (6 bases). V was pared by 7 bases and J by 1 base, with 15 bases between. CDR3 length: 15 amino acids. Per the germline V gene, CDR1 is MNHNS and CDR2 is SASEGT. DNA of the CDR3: TGTGCCAGCACGAGTAGCCGACTAGGCACAGATACGCAGTATTTT. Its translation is CASTSSRLGTDTQYF.

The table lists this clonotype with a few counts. The DNA for the CDR3 is TGTGCCAGCAGCTTAGGGGCTAGCGGGAGGACGGGAGGTGAGCAGTTCTTC. It specifies CASSLGASGRTGGEQFF. The chain has TRBV7-6 and TRBJ2-1; 11 nucleotides agree with TRBD2. The germline V gene encodes CDR1 SGHVS and CDR2 FNYEAQ. The CDR3 extends over 17 amino acids. V trimming: 1 base; J trimming: 9 bases; junction bases outside the gene matches: 11.

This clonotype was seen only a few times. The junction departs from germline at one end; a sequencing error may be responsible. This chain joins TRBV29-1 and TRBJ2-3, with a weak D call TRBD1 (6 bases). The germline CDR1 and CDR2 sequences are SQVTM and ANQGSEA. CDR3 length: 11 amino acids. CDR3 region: CSYFHGGHRDF. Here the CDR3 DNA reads TGCAGCTACTTCCATGGGGGACACAGGGATTTT.

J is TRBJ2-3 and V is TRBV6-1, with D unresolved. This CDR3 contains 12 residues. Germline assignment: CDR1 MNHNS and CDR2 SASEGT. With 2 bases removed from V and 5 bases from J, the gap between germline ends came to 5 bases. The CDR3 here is CASSEWGDTQYF. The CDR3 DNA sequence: TGTGCCAGCAGTGAATGGGGAGATACGCAGTATTTT.

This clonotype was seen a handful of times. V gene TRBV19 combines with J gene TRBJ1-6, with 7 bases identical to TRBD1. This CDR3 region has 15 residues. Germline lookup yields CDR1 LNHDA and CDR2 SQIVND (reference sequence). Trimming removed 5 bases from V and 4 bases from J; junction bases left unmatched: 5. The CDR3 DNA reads TGTGCCAGTAGTTCTCCGGGACAGTATAATTCACCCCTCCACTTT. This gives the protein CASSSPGQYNSPLHF.

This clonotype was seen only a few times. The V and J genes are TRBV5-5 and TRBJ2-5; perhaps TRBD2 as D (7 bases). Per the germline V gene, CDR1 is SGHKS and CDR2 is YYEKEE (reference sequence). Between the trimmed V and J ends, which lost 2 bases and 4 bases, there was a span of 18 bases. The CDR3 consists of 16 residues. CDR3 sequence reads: CASSLGDIAGRETQYF. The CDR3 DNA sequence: TGTGCCAGCAGCTTAGGGGACATAGCGGGTAGAGAGACCCAGTACTTC.

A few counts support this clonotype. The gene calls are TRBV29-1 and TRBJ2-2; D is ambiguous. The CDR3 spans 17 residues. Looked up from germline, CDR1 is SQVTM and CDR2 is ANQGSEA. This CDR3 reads CRSVGNTDRIHTGELFF. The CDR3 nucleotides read TGCCGCAGCGTTGGGAACACCGATCGCATACACACCGGGGAGCTGTTTTTT.

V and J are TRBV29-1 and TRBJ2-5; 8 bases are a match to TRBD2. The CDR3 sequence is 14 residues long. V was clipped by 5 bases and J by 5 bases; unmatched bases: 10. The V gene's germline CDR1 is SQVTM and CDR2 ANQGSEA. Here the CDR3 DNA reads TGCAGCGTTCGTTTTAGCGGGGCCGGGGAGACCCAGTACTTC. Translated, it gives CSVRFSGAGETQYF.

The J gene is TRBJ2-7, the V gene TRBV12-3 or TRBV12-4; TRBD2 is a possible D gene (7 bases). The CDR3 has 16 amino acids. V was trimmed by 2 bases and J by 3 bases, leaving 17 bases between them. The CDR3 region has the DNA TGTGCCAGCAGTTTAAGGGCCCGGGGGGCTGGCTACGAGCAGTACTTC. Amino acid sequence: CASSLRARGAGYEQYF.

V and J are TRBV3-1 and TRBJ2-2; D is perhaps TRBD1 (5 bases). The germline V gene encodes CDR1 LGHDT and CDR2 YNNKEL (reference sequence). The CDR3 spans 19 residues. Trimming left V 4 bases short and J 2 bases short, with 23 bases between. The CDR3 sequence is CASSRRTLLQNTNTGELFF. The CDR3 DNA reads TGTGCCAGCAGCCGAAGGACACTGCTACAGAATACCAACACCGGGGAGCTGTTTTTT.

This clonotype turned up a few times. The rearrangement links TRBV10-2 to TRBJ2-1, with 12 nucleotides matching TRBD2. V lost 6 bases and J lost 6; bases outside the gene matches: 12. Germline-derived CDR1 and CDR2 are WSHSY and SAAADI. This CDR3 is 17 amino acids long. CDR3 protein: CASSGRLAGVLGNEQFF. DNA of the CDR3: TGCGCCAGCAGCGGAAGACTAGCGGGAGTTCTGGGCAATGAGCAGTTCTTC.

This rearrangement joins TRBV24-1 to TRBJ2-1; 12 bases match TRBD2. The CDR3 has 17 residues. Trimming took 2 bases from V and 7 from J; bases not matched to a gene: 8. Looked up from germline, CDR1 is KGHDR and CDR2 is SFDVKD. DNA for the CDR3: TGTGCCACCAGTGATTCCATGACTAGCGGGAGATTTAATGAGCAGTTCTTC. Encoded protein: CATSDSMTSGRFNEQFF.

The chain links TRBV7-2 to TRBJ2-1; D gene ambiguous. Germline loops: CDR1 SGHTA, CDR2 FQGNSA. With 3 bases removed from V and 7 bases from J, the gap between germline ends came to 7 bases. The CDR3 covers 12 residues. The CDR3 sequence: CASSFFPNEQFF. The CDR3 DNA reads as TGTGCCAGCAGCTTTTTTCCGAATGAGCAGTTCTTC.

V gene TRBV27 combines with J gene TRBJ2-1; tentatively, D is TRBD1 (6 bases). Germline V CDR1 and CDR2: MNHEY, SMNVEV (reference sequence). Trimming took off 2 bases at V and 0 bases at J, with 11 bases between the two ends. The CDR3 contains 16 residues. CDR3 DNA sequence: TGTGCCAGCAGTTTACTCGGCAGGGGCTCCTACAATGAGCAGTTCTTC. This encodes CASSLLGRGSYNEQFF.

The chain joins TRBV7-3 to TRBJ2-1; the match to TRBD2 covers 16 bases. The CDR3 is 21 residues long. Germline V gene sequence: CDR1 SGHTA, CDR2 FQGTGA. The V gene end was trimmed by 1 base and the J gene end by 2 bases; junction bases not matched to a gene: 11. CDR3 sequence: CASSLNGPGLAGGPPYNEQFF. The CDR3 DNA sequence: TGTGCCAGCAGCTTAAATGGGCCGGGACTAGCGGGAGGGCCTCCCTACAATGAGCAGTTCTTC.

In nucleotides, the CDR3 is TGCGCCAGCAGCTTTACAGGGGAAAAACTGTTTTTT. Translating it yields CASSFTGEKLFF. V and J are TRBV5-1 and TRBJ1-4; TRBD1 is a possible D gene (6 bases). Per the germline V gene, CDR1 is SGHRS and CDR2 is YFSETQ. The CDR3 is made up of 12 amino acids. V lost 2 bases and J 8 bases, leaving 7 bases between the germline ends.

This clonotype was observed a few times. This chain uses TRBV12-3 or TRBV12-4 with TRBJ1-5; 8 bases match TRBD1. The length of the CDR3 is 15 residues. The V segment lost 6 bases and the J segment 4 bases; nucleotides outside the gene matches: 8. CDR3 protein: CASRSTGVINQPQHF. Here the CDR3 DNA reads TGTGCCAGCAGGTCGACAGGGGTTATTAATCAGCCCCAGCATTTT.

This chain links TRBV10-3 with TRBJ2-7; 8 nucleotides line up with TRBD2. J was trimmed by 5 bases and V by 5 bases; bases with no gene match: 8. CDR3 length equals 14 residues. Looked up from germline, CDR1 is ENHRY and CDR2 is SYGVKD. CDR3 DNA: TGTGCCATCAGTTGGGAGCGGGAGAGCAACGAGCAGTACTTC. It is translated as CAISWERESNEQYF.

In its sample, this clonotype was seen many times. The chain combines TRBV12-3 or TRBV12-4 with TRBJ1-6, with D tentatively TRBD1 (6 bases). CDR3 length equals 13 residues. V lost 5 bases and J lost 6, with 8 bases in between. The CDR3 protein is CASSQGLNSPLHF. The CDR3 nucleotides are TGTGCCAGCAGTCAGGGGCTTAATTCACCCCTCCACTTT.